This TCR beta chain was recorded in a study of graft-versus-host responses after intestinal transplantation. Looking at the study overall: Recipients uniformly received anti-thymocyte globulin induction, followed by tacrolimus and steroids for three to four years.

J gave up 0 bases and V 4 bases, and 14 bases lay outside the gene matches. Germline CDR1 reads SGHRS; CDR2 reads YFSETQ. The CDR3 loop spans 18 amino acids. Overall study results and limits: Graft-donor T cell macrochimerism in patients accompanied high graft-versus-host to host-versus-graft clonal ratios in allografts.

In the case of this clone: The antigen remains unidentified.

Sequenced by immunoSEQ multiplex PCR; TCRdb stores in-frame clones only, minus some. Of roughly 100,000 clones listed, over 85% are singletons. The gene calls are TRBV5-1 and TRBJ2-3; 7 positions match TRBD1. This sample comprised unstimulated CD8+ T cells sorted from spleen or lymph node cells, obtained before intestinal transplant. This clonotype was obtained from a human donor who received an intestinal transplant. The CDR3 DNA reads TGCGCCAGCAGCGCGCACCGGGACAGAATATCTAGCACAGATACGCAGTATTTT. Protein: CASSAHRDRISSTDTQYF.